The 18 T cell receptor beta chains below were found in one sample sequenced in a study of blood T cell repertoires in COVID-19. Sequencing used immunoSEQ multiplex PCR; TCRdb keeps in-frame clones, though not all of them. The sample lists about 350,000 clones, more than 75% occurring once. The sequenced sample consisted of PBMCs or T cells enriched from blood (not recorded which). These receptors were collected from a woman in her 30s who had recovered from COVID-19.

A few counts support this clone. This chain links TRBV28 with TRBJ2-2; 9 nucleotides agree with TRBD2. Germline assignment: CDR1 MDHEN and CDR2 SYDVKM. CDR3 size: 15 residues. J gave up 4 bases and V 7 bases, and 7 bases lay outside the gene matches. CDR3 amino acids: CASIVAGEVTGELFF. As DNA, the CDR3 is TGTGCCAGCATCGTAGCGGGAGAGGTCACCGGGGAGCTGTTTTTT.

V gene TRBV3-1 (or the pseudogene TRBV3-2) combines with J gene TRBJ1-6; possible D gene TRBD1, 5 bases. Trimming took off 6 bases at V and 7 bases at J, with 10 bases between the two ends. This CDR3 contains 13 residues. Germline-derived CDR1 and CDR2 are LGHDT and YNNKEL (reference sequence). This CDR3 is CASSQYRNSPLHF. CDR3 in DNA: TGTGCCAGCAGTCAATACAGGAATTCACCCCTCCACTTT.

The chain carries TRBV2 and TRBJ2-6, with a tentative D call TRBD1 (6 bases). V was shortened by 3 bases and J by 4 bases, with 10 bases between the two germline ends. There are 15 residues in the CDR3. In germline, CDR1 is SNHLY, CDR2 FYNNEI. CDR3 residues: CASSERTVGANVLTF. CDR3 sequence (DNA): TGTGCCAGCAGTGAGCGGACAGTCGGGGCCAACGTCCTGACTTTC. The full variable domain, in which reference TRBV2 and TRBJ2-6 provide the parts outside the CDR3, is EPEVTQTPSHQVTQMGQEVILRCVPISNHLYFYWYRQILGQKVEFLVSFYNNEISEKSEIFDDQFSVERPDGSNFTLKIRSTKLEDSAMYFCASSERTVGANVLTFGAGSRLTVL.

This sequence joins TRBV3-1 (or the pseudogene TRBV3-2) and TRBJ2-1; 8 nucleotides match TRBD1. Losses at the gene ends were 4 bases for V and 8 bases for J; bases not matched to a gene: 13. CDR1 is LGHDT and CDR2 is YNNKEL in the germline V gene (reference sequence). The CDR3 runs to 16 residues. As DNA, the CDR3 is TGTGCCAGCAGCCGCCCAGGGGGCCCCACGTGGGATGAGCAGTTCTTC. The encoded protein is CASSRPGGPTWDEQFF.

The V gene is TRBV2, the J gene TRBJ2-3; 7 nucleotides match TRBD2. Germline V gene lookup returns CDR1 SNHLY and CDR2 FYNNEI. The CDR3 length is 15 residues. Trimming at V came to 5 bases and at J to 3 bases, leaving 8 bases not matched to a gene. The CDR3 reads CASSPEWGGTDTQYF. The CDR3 DNA follows: TGTGCCAGCAGTCCCGAATGGGGGGGAACAGATACGCAGTATTTT.

This clone was picked up one time. The rearrangement uses TRBV6-5 and TRBJ1-2; D remains unclear. Looked up from germline, CDR1 is MNHEY and CDR2 is SVGAGI. This CDR3 contains 13 residues. V gave up 2 bases and J gave up 6 bases, with 10 bases separating them. The CDR3 spells CASSYVRGDGYTF. CDR3 in DNA: TGTGCCAGCAGTTACGTTCGGGGAGATGGCTACACCTTC.

The CDR3 DNA is TGTGCCAGCAGTCCGCGGGGACAGGGGGTAGATGGCTACACCTTC. It translates to CASSPRGQGVDGYTF. The rearrangement joins TRBV6-5 to TRBJ1-2; 11 bases are a match to TRBD1. The CDR3 has 15 residues. Germline loops: CDR1 MNHEY, CDR2 SVGAGI. Losses at the gene ends were 5 bases for V and 6 bases for J; bases not matched to a gene: 8.

In its sample, this clone was seen once. This chain joins TRBV5-1 and TRBJ1-5; TRBD1 matches at 9 bases. Trimming removed 4 bases from V and 3 bases from J; junction bases left unmatched: 2. In germline, CDR1 is SGHRS, CDR2 YFSETQ. This CDR3 spans 14 amino acids. The CDR3 nucleotides are TGCGCCAGCAGCCGGACAGGGGACAATCAGCCCCAGCATTTT. Translated, it gives CASSRTGDNQPQHF.

The chain has TRBV3-1 (or the pseudogene TRBV3-2) and TRBJ2-1; a possible D gene is TRBD2 (6 bases). The germline CDR1 and CDR2 sequences are LGHDT and YNNKEL (reference sequence). The CDR3 extends over 15 amino acids. With 4 bases removed from V and 0 bases from J, the gap between germline ends came to 10 bases. Written as DNA, the CDR3 is TGTGCCAGCAGCCTAGCAGCGGGCTCCTACAATGAGCAGTTCTTC. Encoded protein: CASSLAAGSYNEQFF.

This clone was counted between two and nine times. The chain has TRBV27 and TRBJ1-5, with D perhaps matching TRBD1 (5 bases). The CDR3 has 15 residues. Between the trimmed V and J ends, which lost 5 bases and 0 bases, there was a span of 11 bases. The germline V gene encodes CDR1 MNHEY and CDR2 SMNVEV (reference sequence). CDR3 in amino acids: CASSRTGYSNQPQHF. The CDR3 region has the DNA TGTGCCAGCAGTAGAACAGGCTATAGCAATCAGCCCCAGCATTTT.

The genes are TRBV9 and TRBJ2-5, with 11 positions matching TRBD1. This CDR3 is built from 18 residues. The trim removed 4 bases at V and 5 bases at J, leaving 16 bases unmatched. CDR1 and CDR2 (germline): SGDLS, YYNGEE. This CDR3 reads CASSSIGTGGAGAETQYF. In DNA form, the CDR3 reads TGTGCCAGCAGCAGTATAGGGACAGGGGGAGCAGGGGCGGAGACCCAGTACTTC.

The chain combines TRBV20-1 with TRBJ2-6, with D uncertain. Germline V gene sequence: CDR1 DFQATT, CDR2 SNEGSKA (reference sequence). V was trimmed by 3 bases and J by 0 bases, leaving 6 bases between them. This CDR3 region has 14 residues. The chain's CDR3 is CSASPHSGANVLTF. The CDR3 DNA is TGCAGTGCTAGTCCACACTCTGGGGCCAACGTCCTGACTTTC.

This clone came up once. The chain joins TRBV9 to TRBJ1-2, with D tentatively TRBD1 (6 bases). Germline lookup yields CDR1 SGDLS and CDR2 YYNGEE. There are 13 residues in the CDR3. V was trimmed by 3 bases and J by 8 bases, leaving 14 bases between them. The CDR3 region has the DNA TGTGCCAGCAGCGAGGGGGTTGGGTACGGCTACACCTTC. Translation: CASSEGVGYGYTF.

The V call is TRBV18, the J call TRBJ1-6, with a tentative D call TRBD1 (6 bases). The germline V gene encodes CDR1 KGHSH and CDR2 LQKENI. CDR3 length equals 15 residues. The V and J ends lost 1 base and 7 bases respectively, with 11 bases between them. Here the CDR3 DNA reads TGTGCCAGCTCACCACGCTCAGGGGAGAATTCACCCCTCCACTTT. This codes for CASSPRSGENSPLHF.

This clone showed up just once. The chain is built from TRBV2 and TRBJ1-5; 8 bases map to TRBD1. CDR3 length equals 14 residues. V shed 4 bases and J 7 bases; nucleotides not matched to a gene: 6. The V gene's germline CDR1 is SNHLY and CDR2 FYNNEI. The CDR3 nucleotides are TGTGCCAGCAGTGCGACAGGGGTGGAACAGCCCCAGCATTTT. It is translated as CASSATGVEQPQHF. Supplemented by reference TRBV2 and TRBJ1-5, the full variable domain reads EPEVTQTPSHQVTQMGQEVILRCVPISNHLYFYWYRQILGQKVEFLVSFYNNEISEKSEIFDDQFSVERPDGSNFTLKIRSTKLEDSAMYFCASSATGVEQPQHFGDGTRLSIL.

V usage is TRBV6-1 and J usage is TRBJ1-1; D gene unclear. Germline V CDR1 and CDR2: MNHNS, SASEGT. V lost 0 bases, J lost 1 base, and 15 bases lay in between. The CDR3 is 17 amino acids. CDR3 sequence reads: CASSEARTLWANTEAFF. In DNA form, the CDR3 reads TGTGCCAGCAGTGAAGCGCGTACCCTTTGGGCGAACACTGAAGCTTTCTTT.

In its sample, this clone was seen once. V gene TRBV7-9 combines with J gene TRBJ2-1; 7 bases match TRBD2. CDR1 and CDR2 (germline): SEHNR, FQNEAQ (reference sequence). The CDR3 runs 16 residues. The junction had 10 bases not matched to a gene; V was cut back by 5 bases and J by 3 bases. CDR3 residues: CASSALTGGGYNEQFF. CDR3 nucleotide sequence: TGTGCCAGCAGCGCCCTCACGGGAGGAGGCTACAATGAGCAGTTCTTC.

The sample holds a few counts of this clone. The chain recombines TRBV28 with TRBJ2-7; a weak D match, TRBD1 (6 bases). Deletions cut 2 bases from V and 3 bases from J, with 20 bases between. From germline, CDR1 is MDHEN and CDR2 SYDVKM. CDR3 length: 17 residues. CDR3 in DNA: TGTGCCAGCAGTTTAGGGGGACACAGAATTTATGACTACGAGCAGTACTTC. Amino acid sequence: CASSLGGHRIYDYEQYF.